A selection of T cell receptor beta chains follows, all from one sample in a study of blood T cell repertoires in COVID-19. Data came from immunoSEQ multiplex PCR; TCRdb stores just in-frame clones and leaves some out. The profile shows about 100,000 clones, 60% to 85% of them singletons. Material for sequencing was peripheral blood. Receptors originate from a man between 65 and 80 years old with acute or convalescent COVID-19. Both conserved end residues are part of each CDR3. A D gene is named only where the DNA matches it firmly. A clone size is listed for some rows: how often the clone was seen (once, few, many), or a class if it is expanded.

clone_size,j_call,d_call,v_call,cdr3_aa,cdr3_nt
-,TRBJ1-1,-,TRBV20-1,CSALLTEAFF,TGCAGTGCTTTACTCACTGAAGCTTTCTTT
-,TRBJ1-2,-,TRBV2,CASSLGVEGGYTF,TGTGCCAGCAGTCTCGGCGTGGAGGGTGGCTACACCTTC
-,TRBJ1-1,TRBD1,TRBV11-1,CASSLGDRENTEAFF,TGTGCCAGCAGCTTAGGGGACAGGGAGAACACTGAAGCTTTCTTT
few,TRBJ2-4,TRBD1,TRBV14,CASSQGTGNIQYF,TGTGCCAGCAGCCAAGGGACAGGGAACATTCAGTACTTC
-,TRBJ1-2,TRBD1,TRBV9,CASSVADRVGSYTF,TGTGCCAGCAGCGTAGCGGACAGGGTAGGGAGCTACACCTTC
once,TRBJ1-2,-,TRBV6-2/TRBV6-3,CASSPGLLYGYTF,TGTGCCAGCAGCCCCGGACTGCTTTATGGCTACACCTTC
-,TRBJ1-2,-,TRBV7-9,CASSLATHSNYGYTF,TGTGCCAGCAGCTTAGCAACCCACTCTAACTATGGCTACACCTTC
-,TRBJ2-3,-,TRBV9,CASSVEDSSADTQYF,TGTGCCAGCAGCGTAGAGGATAGCTCGGCAGATACGCAGTATTTT
-,TRBJ1-1,TRBD1,TRBV7-8,CASSLSGQVGGEAFF,TGTGCCAGCAGCTTATCCGGACAGGTCGGGGGTGAAGCTTTCTTT
-,TRBJ1-2,-,TRBV20-1,CSAPQLYGYTF,TGCAGTGCCCCCCAACTCTATGGCTACACCTTC
-,TRBJ1-3,TRBD1,TRBV18,CASSRDSSGNTIYF,TGTGCCAGCTCACGGGACAGCTCTGGAAACACCATATATTTT
-,TRBJ2-6,TRBD1,TRBV7-3,CASSLSPRSGTGLSGANVLTF,TGTGCCAGCAGCTTAAGTCCACGTTCGGGGACAGGCCTCTCTGGGGCCAACGTCCTGACTTTC
-,TRBJ2-3,-,TRBV3-1/TRBV3-2,CASSQDRGTHTQYF,TGTGCCAGCAGCCAAGACAGGGGTACCCATACGCAGTATTTT
-,TRBJ2-6,TRBD1,TRBV11-2,CASSVGQGAGGANVLTF,TGTGCCAGCAGCGTGGGACAGGGGGCCGGAGGGGCCAACGTCCTGACTTTC
-,TRBJ1-6,TRBD1,TRBV6-4,CASSRDRGNSPLHF,TGTGCCAGCAGCCGGGACAGGGGTAATTCACCCCTCCACTTT
-,TRBJ1-2,TRBD1,TRBV12-3/TRBV12-4,CASPLDRGNGYTF,TGTGCCAGTCCCCTGGACAGGGGAAATGGCTACACCTTC
-,TRBJ2-2,-,TRBV7-3,CASSRQAGDAGELFF,TGTGCCAGCAGCCGACAGGCAGGGGACGCCGGGGAGCTGTTTTTT
-,TRBJ2-7,-,TRBV21-1,CASSERGLYF,TGTGCCAGCAGCGAGCGGGGGCTGTACTTC
-,TRBJ1-1,TRBD1,TRBV7-6,CASSHFDTTGVNTEAFF,TGTGCCAGCAGCCACTTCGACACGACAGGGGTGAACACTGAAGCTTTCTTT
-,TRBJ2-2,TRBD2,TRBV3-1/TRBV3-2,CASSQEGLAGGPLTGELFF,TGTGCCAGCAGCCAAGAGGGACTAGCGGGGGGGCCGCTCACCGGGGAGCTGTTTTTT
-,TRBJ1-6,-,TRBV3-1/TRBV3-2,CASSPRTGSNSPLHF,TGTGCCAGCAGCCCGCGGACGGGGAGTAATTCACCCCTCCACTTT
few,TRBJ1-4,TRBD1,TRBV11-2,CASSDRVATNEKLFF,TGTGCCAGCAGCGACAGGGTTGCAACTAATGAAAAACTGTTTTTT
-,TRBJ2-1,TRBD2,TRBV6-5,CASSRGGSSYNEQFF,TGTGCCAGCAGTCGCGGGGGAAGCTCCTACAATGAGCAGTTCTTC
-,TRBJ2-1,TRBD2,TRBV19,CASSIDRAGGYNEQFF,TGTGCCAGTAGTATAGATAGGGCGGGGGGCTACAATGAGCAGTTCTTC